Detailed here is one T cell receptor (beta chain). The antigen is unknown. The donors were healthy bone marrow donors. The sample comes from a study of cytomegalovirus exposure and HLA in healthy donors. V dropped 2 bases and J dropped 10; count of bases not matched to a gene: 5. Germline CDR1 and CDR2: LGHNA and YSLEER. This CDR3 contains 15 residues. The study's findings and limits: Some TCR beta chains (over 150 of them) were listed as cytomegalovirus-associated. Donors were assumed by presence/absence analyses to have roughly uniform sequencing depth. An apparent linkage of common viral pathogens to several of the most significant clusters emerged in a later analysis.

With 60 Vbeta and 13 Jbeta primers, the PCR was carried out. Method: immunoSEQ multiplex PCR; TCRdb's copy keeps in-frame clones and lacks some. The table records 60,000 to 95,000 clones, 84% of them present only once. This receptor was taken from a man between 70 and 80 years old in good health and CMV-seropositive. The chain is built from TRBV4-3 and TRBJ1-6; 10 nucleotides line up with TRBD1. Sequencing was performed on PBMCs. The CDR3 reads CASSQNDRGQSPLHF. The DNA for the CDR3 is TGCGCCAGCAGCCAAAATGACAGGGGGCAATCACCCCTCCACTTT.